The 8 T cell receptor beta chains below come from one sample, sequenced in a study of shared clonotypes between healthy human individuals. Clones were sequenced by immunoSEQ multiplex PCR, and TCRdb holds only the in-frame ones, with some missing. The repertoire holds 2,500,000 or so clones, roughly nine tenths seen once, with roughly 0.13% in the top ten. Sequencing used naive CD4+ T cells sorted from blood. The subset was: CD45RA+ positively selected. The receptors were sampled from a man between 18 and 29 years old in good health.

This chain links TRBV7-9 with TRBJ2-1; D may match TRBD1 or TRBD2 (5 bases each). This CDR3 spans 15 amino acids. Trimming shortened V by 5 bases and J by 5 bases, and 16 bases separated the two germline ends. Germline assignment: CDR1 SEHNR and CDR2 FQNEAQ (reference sequence). The CDR3 DNA follows: TGTGCCAGCAGCCTTATGGGGGTAGGACACAATGAGCAGTTCTTC. This codes for CASSLMGVGHNEQFF.

The J gene is TRBJ2-3, the V gene TRBV5-1, with TRBD2 matching 7 bases. This CDR3 has 15 amino acids. V was pared by 1 base and J by 2 bases, with 4 bases of the junction left unmatched. CDR1 and CDR2 from the germline V gene are SGHRS and YFSETQ. The CDR3 DNA reads as TGCGCCAGCAGCTTGTGGGGGGGTAACACAGATACGCAGTATTTT. This sequence encodes CASSLWGGNTDTQYF. Combining the CDR3 with reference TRBV5-1 and TRBJ2-3 gives the whole variable domain KAGVTQTPRYLIKTRGQQVTLSCSPISGHRSVSWYQQTPGQGLQFLFEYFSETQRNKGNFPGRFSGRQFSNSRSEMNVSTLELGDSALYLCASSLWGGNTDTQYFGPGTRLTVL.

This chain joins TRBV6-5 and TRBJ2-7, with D maybe TRBD1 (5 bases). Germline V CDR1 and CDR2: MNHEY, SVGAGI. CDR3 length: 13 residues. V was pared by 7 bases and J by 2 bases, with 12 bases between. CDR3 amino acids: CASKRGRAYEQYF. Written as DNA, the CDR3 is TGTGCCAGCAAAAGGGGCAGGGCCTACGAGCAGTACTTC.

This chain joins TRBV27 and TRBJ2-7, with 11 bases matching TRBD2. Germline V CDR1 and CDR2: MNHEY, SMNVEV (reference sequence). V was pared by 8 bases and J by 2 bases, with 5 bases of the junction left unmatched. The CDR3 sequence is 14 residues long. The CDR3 spells CASFGLAGTYEQYF. The CDR3 nucleotides read TGTGCCAGCTTTGGACTAGCGGGCACCTACGAGCAGTACTTC.

On this clone itself: This CDR3 is also generated by other DNA sequences in the sample. J is TRBJ2-1 and V is TRBV7-8; 9 bases are a match to TRBD2. Trimming removed 1 base from V and 5 bases from J; junction bases left unmatched: 3. Germline loops: CDR1 SGHVS, CDR2 FQNEAQ. CDR3 size: 15 residues. CDR3 protein: CASSLELAGNNEQFF. In DNA, the CDR3 is TGTGCCAGCAGCTTAGAACTAGCGGGCAACAATGAGCAGTTCTTC.

This sequence joins TRBV4-2 and TRBJ1-6; D is unclear. Germline V gene lookup returns CDR1 LGHNA and CDR2 YNFKEQ. The V end lost 0 bases, the J end lost 7 bases, and 13 bases lay between the germline ends. The CDR3 covers 16 residues. The CDR3 sequence is CASSQERTPGNSPLHF. CDR3 coding DNA: TGTGCCAGCAGCCAAGAGCGGACCCCAGGCAATTCACCCCTCCACTTT.

With respect to this clone: This same CDR3 is encoded by further DNA sequences in the sample. The gene calls are TRBV5-4 and TRBJ2-3; D is ambiguous. The germline V gene has CDR1 SGHNT and CDR2 YYREEE (reference sequence). V was cut by 0 bases and J by 6 bases, with 8 bases left in between. CDR3 length: 13 amino acids. CDR3 nucleotides: TGTGCCAGCAGCTTGGCTCTAGGGGATACGCAGTATTTT. Protein: CASSLALGDTQYF.

The CDR3 region has the DNA TGTGCCAGCAGCTTATTGACAAGATACGAGCAGTACTTC. It yields the protein CASSLLTRYEQYF. The gene calls are TRBV11-2 and TRBJ2-7; D not certain. Trimming cost V 2 bases and J 4 bases, with 9 bases left between them. The germline V gene encodes CDR1 SGHAT and CDR2 FQNNGV. The CDR3 sequence is 13 residues long.